This entry describes one TCR beta chain. The antigen is unknown. The record originates from a study of cytomegalovirus exposure and HLA in healthy donors. Study-wide results and caveats: Sequencing likely produced, as an artifact, a cluster of highly shared sequence variants. At a 0.05 false discovery rate, a later analysis found 16,951 TCR beta sequences to be associated with HLA alleles. Later analysis showed TCR association rates varying by HLA locus, highest for DRB1 and lowest for HLA-C. A prior analysis recorded that most TCR beta V segments were productive about 87% or about 30% of the time.

It was with 60 Vbeta and 13 Jbeta primers that the PCR ran. Data came from immunoSEQ multiplex PCR; TCRdb stores just in-frame clones and leaves some out. Among about 210,000 clones listed, about four fifths were seen once. After removal of 6 bases from V and 5 bases from J, the junction contained 6 bases not matched to a gene. The CDR3 length is 14 residues. Germline V lookup: CDR1 MRHNA, CDR2 SNTAGT. The receptor was isolated from a young man in good health and CMV-seronegative. The sample taken for sequencing was PBMCs. V and J are TRBV6-4 and TRBJ2-2; 7 bases are shared with TRBD1. The CDR3 sequence: CASRGTGVTGELFF. CDR3 DNA: TGTGCCAGCAGGGGAACAGGGGTGACCGGGGAGCTGTTTTTT.